The 14 T cell receptor beta chains reported below all come from one sample, sequenced in a study of T cell responses to AZD1222 COVID-19 vaccine. Here immunoSEQ multiplex PCR was the method, and the copy in TCRdb shows in-frame clones only, minus some. The sample consists of roughly 120,000 clones, 88% of them appearing once. Sample: peripheral blood, taken on day 0 of MenACWY control vaccination. The source is an adult in good health.

The chain employs TRBV6-1 and TRBJ1-5, with 8 bases lining up with TRBD1. V shed 1 base, J shed 7 bases, and the junction held 6 bases outside the gene matches. Germline V gene data show CDR1 as MNHNS and CDR2 as SASEGT. CDR3 length: 15 residues. In nucleotides, the CDR3 is TGTGCCAGCAGTGAAGGGACAGGGCTCAGGCAGCCCCAGCATTTT. Encoded protein: CASSEGTGLRQPQHF.

The chain joins TRBV3-1 (or the pseudogene TRBV3-2) to TRBJ2-7; TRBD1 is a possible D gene (5 bases). This CDR3 spans 14 amino acids. Per the germline V gene, CDR1 is LGHDT and CDR2 is YNNKEL (reference sequence). Trimming removed 1 base at V and 3 bases at J, with 10 bases between. The CDR3 bases are TGTGCCAGCAGCCAAGTGGGGCTGGTCTACGAGCAGTACTTC. Its protein product is CASSQVGLVYEQYF.

The chain employs TRBV29-1 and TRBJ1-5; D is uncertain. The V gene lost 1 base and the J gene lost 7 bases, with 11 bases spanning the gap. The CDR3 runs 13 residues. Germline-derived CDR1 and CDR2 are SQVTM and ANQGSEA. CDR3 sequence (DNA): TGCAGCGTTGAAGTATGGGTGGGGCAGCCCCAGCATTTT. It is translated as CSVEVWVGQPQHF.

The gene calls are TRBV19 and TRBJ2-3; 11 bases match TRBD2. The germline gives CDR1 LNHDA, CDR2 SQIVND (reference sequence). The CDR3 length is 16 residues. Losses at the gene ends were 1 base for V and 3 bases for J; bases not matched to a gene: 3. In nucleotides, the CDR3 is TGTGCCAGTAGTATAGGCGGGACTAGCGGTACAGATACGCAGTATTTT. This gives the protein CASSIGGTSGTDTQYF. Looking up the rest from reference TRBV19 and TRBJ2-3 gives the full variable domain: DGGITQSPKYLFRKEGQNVTLSCEQNLNHDAMYWYRQDPGQGLRLIYYSQIVNDFQKGDIAEGYSVSREKKESFPLTVTSAQKNPTAFYLCASSIGGTSGTDTQYFGPGTRLTVL.

V usage is TRBV9 and J usage is TRBJ2-7; D call uncertain. The V and J ends lost 1 base and 2 bases respectively, with 13 bases between them. Germline V gene data show CDR1 as SGDLS and CDR2 as YYNGEE. CDR3 length: 15 residues. CDR3 protein: CASSVTGGSPYEQYF. The CDR3 coding sequence is TGTGCCAGCAGCGTAACTGGCGGCTCCCCCTACGAGCAGTACTTC.

In DNA form, the CDR3 reads TGTGCCAGCAGCCAAGATAGGCCCCCTTATTCAGATGGCTACACCTTC. Translation gives CASSQDRPPYSDGYTF. The chain combines TRBV3-1 (or the pseudogene TRBV3-2) with TRBJ1-2; no clear D. This CDR3 has 16 amino acids. Germline CDR1 LGHDT, CDR2 YNNKEL (reference sequence). V was trimmed by 0 bases and J by 6 bases, leaving 17 bases between them.

The J gene is TRBJ2-1, the V gene TRBV5-4, with D possibly being TRBD2 (6 bases). Germline CDR1 and CDR2: SGHNT and YYREEE (reference sequence). The CDR3 is 16 residues long. Trimming pared 4 bases from V and 3 bases from J, leaving 17 bases between. This CDR3 reads CASSGGIATSYNEQFF. The DNA for the CDR3 is TGTGCCAGCAGCGGGGGGATTGCTACGAGCTACAATGAGCAGTTCTTC.

The V call is TRBV28, the J call TRBJ2-5; D is unclear. This CDR3 contains 14 residues. V was clipped by 6 bases and J by 5 bases, with 16 bases between them. Germline values: CDR1 MDHEN, CDR2 SYDVKM. In DNA form, the CDR3 reads TGTGCCAGCAGCCCTCCTCCGGTGCGGGAGACCCAGTACTTC. Its translation is CASSPPPVRETQYF.

V gene TRBV2 combines with J gene TRBJ2-2; no clear D. Germline loops: CDR1 SNHLY, CDR2 FYNNEI. The CDR3 length is 13 residues. Trimming stripped 9 bases from V and 1 base from J, with 9 bases between. The CDR3 sequence is CAREEENTGELFF. The CDR3 nucleotides are TGTGCCAGGGAAGAGGAGAACACCGGGGAGCTGTTTTTT.

The chain carries TRBV28 and TRBJ2-1; possible D gene TRBD1, 9 bases. The CDR3 totals 16 residues. Germline V gene sequence: CDR1 MDHEN, CDR2 SYDVKM. V was cut by 5 bases and J by 6 bases, with 20 bases left in between. The chain's CDR3 is CASSTGGRDRANEQFF. CDR3 coding DNA: TGTGCCAGCAGTACGGGAGGGAGGGACAGGGCCAATGAGCAGTTCTTC.

The gene calls are TRBV5-5 and TRBJ1-4; unclear D gene. The V end lost 6 bases, the J end lost 0 bases, and 18 bases lay between the germline ends. The CDR3 is made up of 17 amino acids. The germline V gene encodes CDR1 SGHKS and CDR2 YYEKEE (reference sequence). The CDR3 nucleotides are TGTGCCAGCACCCTGGGTAGGGCCGGTCCAACTAATGAAAAACTGTTTTTT. It encodes CASTLGRAGPTNEKLFF.

This chain connects TRBV6-5 to TRBJ1-2; no clear D gene. The germline gives CDR1 MNHEY, CDR2 SVGAGI. V was pared by 0 bases and J by 4 bases, with 12 bases between. The CDR3 sequence is 15 residues long. CDR3: CASSYSRSSSYGYTF. Here the CDR3 DNA reads TGTGCCAGCAGTTACTCCCGCAGTTCCTCCTATGGCTACACCTTC.

Written as DNA, the CDR3 is TGTGCCAGCAGCTTAGGGAAGACCTACGAGCAGTACTTC. Its translation is CASSLGKTYEQYF. The chain couples TRBV7-9 to TRBJ2-7; D is uncertain. The V end was cut by 1 base, the J end by 2 bases, with 6 bases between. There are 13 residues in the CDR3. CDR1 and CDR2 (germline): SEHNR, FQNEAQ (reference sequence).

DNA for the CDR3: TGCGCCAGCAGCCTCTCCCCCGCGCGGGGAACCTACGAGCAGTACTTC. Amino acid sequence: CASSLSPARGTYEQYF. The gene calls are TRBV5-1 and TRBJ2-7; perhaps TRBD2 as D (6 bases). The CDR3 extends over 16 amino acids. Germline CDR1 reads SGHRS; CDR2 reads YFSETQ. V lost 4 bases and J 2 bases, leaving 19 bases between the germline ends.